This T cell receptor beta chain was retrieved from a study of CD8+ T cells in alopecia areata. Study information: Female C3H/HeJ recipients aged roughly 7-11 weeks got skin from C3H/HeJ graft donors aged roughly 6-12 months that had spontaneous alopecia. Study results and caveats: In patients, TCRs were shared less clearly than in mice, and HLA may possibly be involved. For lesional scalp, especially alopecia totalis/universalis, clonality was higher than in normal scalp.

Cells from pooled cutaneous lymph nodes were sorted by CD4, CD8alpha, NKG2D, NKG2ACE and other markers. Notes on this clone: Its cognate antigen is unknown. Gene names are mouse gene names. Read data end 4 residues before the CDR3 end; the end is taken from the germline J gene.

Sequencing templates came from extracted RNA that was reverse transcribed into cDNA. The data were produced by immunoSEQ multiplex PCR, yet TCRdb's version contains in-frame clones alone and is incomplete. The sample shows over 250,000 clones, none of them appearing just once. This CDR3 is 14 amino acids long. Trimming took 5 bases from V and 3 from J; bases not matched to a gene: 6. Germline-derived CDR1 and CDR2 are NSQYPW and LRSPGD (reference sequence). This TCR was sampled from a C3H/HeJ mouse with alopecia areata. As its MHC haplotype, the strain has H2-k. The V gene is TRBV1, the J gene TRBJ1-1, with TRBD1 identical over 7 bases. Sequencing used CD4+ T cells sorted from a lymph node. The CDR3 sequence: CTCSKQGWDTEVFF. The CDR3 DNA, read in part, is TGCACCTGCAGTAAACAGGGGTGGGACACA. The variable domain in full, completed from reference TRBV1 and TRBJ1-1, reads VTLLEQNPRWRLVPRGQAVNLRCILKNSQYPWMSWYQQDLQKQLQWLFTLRSPGDKEVKSLPGADYLATRVTDTELRLQVANMSQGRTLYCTCSKQGWDTEVFFGKGTRLTVV.